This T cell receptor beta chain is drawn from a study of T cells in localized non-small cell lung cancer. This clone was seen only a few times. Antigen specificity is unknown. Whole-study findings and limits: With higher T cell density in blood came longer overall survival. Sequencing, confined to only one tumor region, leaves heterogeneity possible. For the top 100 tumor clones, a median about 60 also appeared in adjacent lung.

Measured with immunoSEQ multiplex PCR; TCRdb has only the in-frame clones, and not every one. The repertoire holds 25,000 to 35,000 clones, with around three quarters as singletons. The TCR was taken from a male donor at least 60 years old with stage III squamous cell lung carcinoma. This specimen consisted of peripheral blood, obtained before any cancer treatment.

CDR3 protein: CAGATGNGSPLHF. For the CDR3, the DNA is TGTGCCGGAGCGACAGGGAATGGATCACCCCTCCACTTT. The rearrangement links TRBV2 to TRBJ1-6; TRBD1 aligns across 7 bases. The germline V gene encodes CDR1 SNHLY and CDR2 FYNNEI. The CDR3 runs to 13 residues. Trimming at V came to 11 bases and at J to 10 bases, leaving 11 bases not matched to a gene.